This paragraph reports one T cell receptor beta chain. Assay used: immunoSEQ multiplex PCR; TCRdb lists only in-frame clones, some missing. The table has roughly 11,000 clones, around four fifths seen once. The data are from a study of OX40 agonist ivuxolimab in advanced cancers. Germline V CDR1 and CDR2: LGHNA, YSLEER. The CDR3 spans 15 residues. Trimming cost V 1 base and J 1 base; bases outside gene matches: 3. The chain links TRBV4-3 to TRBJ2-7; 8 nucleotides match TRBD1. This sequence was found in an adult with an advanced solid tumor such as melanoma, head and neck, liver or kidney cancer. Sequencing was performed on CD4+ or CD8+ T cells sorted from blood, taken in a trial of the OX40 agonist ivuxolimab. Here the CDR3 reads CASSQADRASYEQYF. For the CDR3, the DNA is TGCGCCAGCAGCCAAGCGGACAGGGCATCCTACGAGCAGTACTTC.